This TCR beta chain came from a study of cytomegalovirus exposure and HLA in healthy donors. Background on the study: Of some 360 genotyped donors, 70% to 85% clustered with self-reported Caucasian donors. General study findings and limits: In most subjects, TCR beta sequences reportedly gave accurate predictions of HLA-A and HLA-B alleles.

Vbeta (60) and Jbeta (13) primers were used in the PCR. Sequencing was performed with immunoSEQ multiplex PCR; in TCRdb, only in-frame clones are kept and a portion is missing. The sample shows a few hundred thousand clones, roughly 89% of them seen only once. Healthy bone marrow donors made up the donor group. Note on this clone: Antigen specificity is unknown.

The sequencing input was PBMCs. The receptor was isolated from a woman younger than 30 in good health and CMV-seronegative.

This chain's CDR3 is CASSPRYSTDTQYF. CDR3 DNA: TGTGCCAGCAGCCCCCGGTACTCGACAGATACGCAGTATTTT. The V and J genes are TRBV7-2 and TRBJ2-3, with D unclear. CDR1 is SGHTA, CDR2 FQGNSA, per germline. V lost 5 bases and J lost 3, with 12 bases in between. The CDR3 runs to 14 residues.